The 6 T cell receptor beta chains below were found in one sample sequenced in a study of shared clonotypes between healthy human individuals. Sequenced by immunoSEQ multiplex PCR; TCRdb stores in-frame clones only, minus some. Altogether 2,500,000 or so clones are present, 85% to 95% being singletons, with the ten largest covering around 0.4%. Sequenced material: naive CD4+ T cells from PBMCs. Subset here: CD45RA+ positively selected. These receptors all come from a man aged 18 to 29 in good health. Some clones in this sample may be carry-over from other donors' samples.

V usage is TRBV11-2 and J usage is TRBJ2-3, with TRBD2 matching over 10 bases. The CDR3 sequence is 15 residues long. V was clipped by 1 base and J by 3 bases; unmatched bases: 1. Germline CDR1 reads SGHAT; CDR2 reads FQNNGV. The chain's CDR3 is CASSLGAGGTDTQYF. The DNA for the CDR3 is TGTGCCAGCAGCTTAGGAGCGGGAGGGACAGATACGCAGTATTTT.

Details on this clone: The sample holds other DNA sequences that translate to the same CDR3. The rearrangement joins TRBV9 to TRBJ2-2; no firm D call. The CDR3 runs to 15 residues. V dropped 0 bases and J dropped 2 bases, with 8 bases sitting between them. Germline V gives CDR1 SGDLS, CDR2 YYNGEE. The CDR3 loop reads CASSVVLGNTGELFF. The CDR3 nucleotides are TGTGCCAGCAGCGTAGTGCTGGGAAACACCGGGGAGCTGTTTTTT. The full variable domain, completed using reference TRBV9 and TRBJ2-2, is DSGVTQTPKHLITATGQRVTLRCSPRSGDLSVYWYQQSLDQGLQFLIQYYNGEERAKGNILERFSAQQFPDLHSELNLSSLELGDSALYFCASSVVLGNTGELFFGEGSRLTVL.

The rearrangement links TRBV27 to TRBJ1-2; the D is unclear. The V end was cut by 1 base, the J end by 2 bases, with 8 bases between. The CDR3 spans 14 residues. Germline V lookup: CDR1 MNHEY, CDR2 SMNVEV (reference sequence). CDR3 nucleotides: TGTGCCAGCAGTTTATACACGGGCAACTATGGCTACACCTTC. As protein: CASSLYTGNYGYTF.

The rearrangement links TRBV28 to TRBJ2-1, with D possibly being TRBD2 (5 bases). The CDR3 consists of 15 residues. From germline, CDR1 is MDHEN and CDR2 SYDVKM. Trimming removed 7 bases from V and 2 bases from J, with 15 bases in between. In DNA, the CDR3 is TGTGCCAGCAATCGGTTGGGAGTAACCTACAATGAGCAGTTCTTC. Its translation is CASNRLGVTYNEQFF. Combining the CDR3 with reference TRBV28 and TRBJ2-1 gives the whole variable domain DVKVTQSSRYLVKRTGEKVFLECVQDMDHENMFWYRQDPGLGLRLIYFSYDVKMKEKGDIPEGYSVSREKKERFSLILESASTNQTSMYLCASNRLGVTYNEQFFGPGTRLTVL.

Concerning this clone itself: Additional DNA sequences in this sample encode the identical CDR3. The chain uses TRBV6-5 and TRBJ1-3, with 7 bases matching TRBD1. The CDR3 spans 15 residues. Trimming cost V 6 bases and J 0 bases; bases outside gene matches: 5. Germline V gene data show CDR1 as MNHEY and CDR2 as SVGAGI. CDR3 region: CASSPGGNSGNTIYF. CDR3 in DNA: TGTGCCAGCAGCCCAGGGGGAAACTCTGGAAACACCATATATTTT.

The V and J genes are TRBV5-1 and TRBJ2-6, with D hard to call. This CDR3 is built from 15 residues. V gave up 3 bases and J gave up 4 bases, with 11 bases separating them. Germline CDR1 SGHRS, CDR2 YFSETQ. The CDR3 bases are TGCGCCAGCAGCTCCGGGTACGAGGGGGCCAACGTCCTGACTTTC. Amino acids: CASSSGYEGANVLTF.